Listed below are T cell receptor beta chains from one sample, sequenced in a study of Ad26.COV2.S vaccination and SARS-CoV-2 variants. Generated by immunoSEQ multiplex PCR, the TCRdb table keeps only in-frame clones and is missing some. This repertoire shows 300,000 to 400,000 clones, 80% to 90% found once; its top ten account for about 3.3%. The material sequenced was peripheral blood, taken in a trial of Ad26.COV2.S vaccine versus placebo. These receptors originate from a person aged 18-65 years who received the Ad26.COV2.S COVID-19 vaccine or a placebo. Each CDR3 is given with its conserved first and last residue. A D gene is named only where the DNA matches it firmly. Size values are once, few and many counts, or a class for expanded clones, and some rows have none.

d_call cdr3_length clone_size j_call v_call cdr3_aa cdr3_nt
NA 12 NA TRBJ1-2 TRBV10-3 CAISELRDGYTF TGTGCCATCAGTGAGCTCAGGGACGGCTACACCTTC
NA 13 NA TRBJ2-3 TRBV19 CASSMSGFDTQYF TGTGCCAGTAGTATGTCTGGGTTCGATACGCAGTATTTT
NA 14 NA TRBJ1-4 TRBV6-5 CASSTPRTNEKLFF TGTGCCAGCAGTACACCTAGAACTAATGAAAAACTGTTTTTT
TRBD2 15 NA TRBJ2-1 TRBV5-4 CASSEGLAGMGEQFF TGTGCCAGCAGCGAGGGACTAGCGGGGATGGGTGAGCAGTTCTTC
NA 14 NA TRBJ2-1 TRBV6-4 CASSEGGDYNEQFF TGTGCCAGCAGTGAGGGCGGGGACTACAATGAGCAGTTCTTC
NA 12 NA TRBJ2-2 TRBV30 CAWSSGAGELFF TGTGCCTGGAGTTCTGGGGCCGGGGAGCTGTTTTTT
TRBD2 15 NA TRBJ2-7 TRBV7-8 CASSLDRGGFDEQYF TGTGCCAGCAGCTTAGACCGGGGAGGGTTCGACGAGCAGTACTTC
NA 15 medium-sized TRBJ1-3 TRBV28 CASGGSTSSGNTIYF TGTGCCAGCGGGGGTAGCACAAGCTCTGGAAACACCATATATTTT
NA 17 NA TRBJ2-1 TRBV24-1 CATSDGVTTAPSNEQFF TGTGCCACCAGTGATGGCGTTACCACCGCCCCTAGCAATGAGCAGTTCTTC
TRBD1 14 NA TRBJ1-2 TRBV10-2 CASSPNRGGYGYTF TGCGCCAGCAGTCCGAACAGGGGAGGCTATGGCTACACCTTC
TRBD2 15 NA TRBJ2-1 TRBV7-2 CASRRVGTTLDEQFF TGTGCCAGCAGGCGGGTCGGGACTACTCTCGATGAGCAGTTCTTC
TRBD2 16 NA TRBJ2-2 TRBV6-2/TRBV6-3 CASSYSGLDYTGELFF TGTGCCAGCAGTTACTCGGGACTAGATTACACCGGGGAGCTGTTTTTT
NA 14 NA TRBJ1-3 TRBV5-8 CASSPGVSGNTIYF TGTGCCAGCAGCCCCGGCGTCTCTGGAAACACCATATATTTT
NA 13 NA TRBJ2-5 TRBV9 CASSEGFRETQYF TGTGCCAGCAGCGAGGGATTCCGAGAGACCCAGTACTTC
TRBD2 17 NA TRBJ2-3 TRBV4-3 CASSLQPTSASTDTQYF TGCGCCAGCAGCCTCCAACCGACTAGCGCAAGCACAGATACGCAGTATTTT
NA 14 NA TRBJ1-5 TRBV6-5 CASKAGGGNQPQHF TGTGCCAGCAAGGCCGGGGGCGGAAATCAGCCCCAGCACTTT
NA 14 NA TRBJ1-1 TRBV27 CASSAAGLIFEAFF TGTGCCAGCAGTGCCGCAGGGTTAATTTTCGAAGCTTTCTTT
NA 13 NA TRBJ2-7 TRBV28 CASSLAKPYEQYF TGTGCCAGCAGCCTAGCAAAACCCTACGAGCAGTACTTC
NA 14 NA TRBJ1-2 TRBV28 CASSFRVQGYGYTF TGTGCCAGCAGTTTTCGGGTACAGGGTTATGGCTACACCTTC
NA 15 NA TRBJ1-1 TRBV19 CASTIGRQGVTEAFF TGTGCCAGTACCATTGGGCGGCAGGGAGTCACTGAAGCTTTCTTT
NA 12 NA TRBJ1-2 TRBV28 CASRPGGYGYTF TGTGCCAGCAGACCGGGGGGGTATGGCTACACCTTC
NA 11 NA TRBJ1-4 TRBV30 CAWRSNEKLFF TGTGCCTGGAGAAGTAATGAAAAACTGTTTTTT
NA 13 once TRBJ2-2 TRBV6-2/TRBV6-3 CASRLDLGGELFF TGTGCCAGCCGCCTCGACTTGGGCGGGGAGCTGTTTTTT
NA 13 NA TRBJ2-7 TRBV5-1 CASGAASVYEQYF TGCGCCAGCGGGGCAGCTTCTGTCTACGAGCAGTACTTC
NA 15 once TRBJ2-1 TRBV4-3 CASSQTGGDRNEQFF TGCGCCAGCAGCCAAACGGGGGGCGACCGCAATGAGCAGTTCTTC
NA 16 NA TRBJ2-3 TRBV27 CASSLSIGRGTDTQYF TGTGCCAGCAGTTTATCGATAGGGAGGGGGACAGATACGCAGTATTTT
TRBD1 16 NA TRBJ1-3 TRBV5-6 CASTILTGTGPNTIYF TGTGCCAGCACCATTCTTACCGGGACAGGGCCAAACACCATATATTTT
TRBD1 12 NA TRBJ1-1 TRBV29-1 CSAGQGWTEAFF TGCAGCGCCGGACAGGGATGGACTGAAGCTTTCTTT
TRBD1 14 NA TRBJ2-7 TRBV2 CASTPGQGAREQYF TGTGCCAGCACCCCGGGACAGGGGGCGCGGGAGCAGTACTTC
TRBD2 16 few TRBJ2-5 TRBV7-8 CASSPSLAGTQETQYF TGTGCCAGCAGCCCTAGTCTAGCGGGGACCCAAGAGACCCAGTACTTC
TRBD2 16 many TRBJ2-2 TRBV4-1 CASSLGLAGVPGELFF TGCGCCAGCAGCCTGGGACTAGCGGGAGTCCCCGGGGAGCTGTTTTTT
TRBD1 14 NA TRBJ2-7 TRBV27 CASSQGQGFYEQYF TGTGCCAGCAGCCAGGGACAGGGGTTTTACGAGCAGTACTTC
NA 16 NA TRBJ2-7 TRBV9 CASSPYRQASSYEQYF TGTGCCAGCAGCCCCTATCGACAGGCGAGCTCCTACGAGCAGTACTTC
TRBD2 19 NA TRBJ2-2 TRBV11-3 CASSLGGLANPSNTGELFF TGTGCCAGCAGCTTAGGGGGACTAGCGAATCCCTCGAACACCGGGGAGCTGTTTTTT
NA 17 once TRBJ1-1 TRBV7-4 CASSRAPDDPYHTEAFF TGTGCCAGCAGCCGGGCCCCGGATGACCCATACCACACTGAAGCTTTCTTT
NA 17 NA TRBJ2-2 TRBV2 CASSVSMETADTGELFF TGTGCCAGCAGTGTATCAATGGAGACGGCTGACACCGGGGAGCTGTTTTTT
TRBD2 16 once TRBJ2-2 TRBV2 CASSEEGLGNTGELFF TGTGCCAGCAGTGAGGAGGGACTAGGGAACACCGGGGAGCTGTTTTTT
NA 15 few TRBJ2-1 TRBV11-2 CASSLVREKLNEQFF TGTGCCAGCAGCTTAGTCCGGGAGAAGTTAAATGAGCAGTTCTTC
TRBD1 14 NA TRBJ2-7 TRBV28 CASTPGQGWYEQYF TGTGCCAGTACCCCGGGACAGGGTTGGTACGAGCAGTACTTC